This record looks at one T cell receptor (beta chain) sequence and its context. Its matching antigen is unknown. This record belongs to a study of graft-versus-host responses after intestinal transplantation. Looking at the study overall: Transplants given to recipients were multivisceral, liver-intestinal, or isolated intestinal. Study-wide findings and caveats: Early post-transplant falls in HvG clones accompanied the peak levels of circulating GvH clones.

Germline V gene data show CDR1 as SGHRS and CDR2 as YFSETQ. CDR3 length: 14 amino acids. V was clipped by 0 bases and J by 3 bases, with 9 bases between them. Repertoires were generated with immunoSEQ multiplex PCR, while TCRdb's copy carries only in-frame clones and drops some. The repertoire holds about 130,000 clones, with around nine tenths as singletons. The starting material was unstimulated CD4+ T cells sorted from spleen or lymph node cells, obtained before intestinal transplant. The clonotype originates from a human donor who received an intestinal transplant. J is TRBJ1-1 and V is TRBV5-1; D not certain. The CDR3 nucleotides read TGCGCCAGCAGCTTGGCTGGCTGGGACACTGAAGCTTTCTTT. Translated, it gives CASSLAGWDTEAFF.